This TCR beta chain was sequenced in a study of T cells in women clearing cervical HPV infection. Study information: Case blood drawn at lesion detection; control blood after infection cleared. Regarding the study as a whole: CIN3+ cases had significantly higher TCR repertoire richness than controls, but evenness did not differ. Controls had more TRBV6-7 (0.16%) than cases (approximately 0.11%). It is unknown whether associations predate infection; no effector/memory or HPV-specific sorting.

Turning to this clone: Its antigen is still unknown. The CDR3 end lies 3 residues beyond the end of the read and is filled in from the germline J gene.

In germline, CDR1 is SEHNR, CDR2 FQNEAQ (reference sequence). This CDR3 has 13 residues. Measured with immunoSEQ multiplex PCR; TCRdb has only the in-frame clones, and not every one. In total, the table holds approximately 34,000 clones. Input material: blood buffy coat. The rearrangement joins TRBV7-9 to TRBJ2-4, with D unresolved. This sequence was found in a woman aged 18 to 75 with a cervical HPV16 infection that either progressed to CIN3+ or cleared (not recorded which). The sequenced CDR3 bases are TGTGCCAGCAGCTCCAGAGCTAACTATGGT. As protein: CASSSRANYG. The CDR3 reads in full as CASSSRANYGQYF.